What follows is one TCR beta chain and its context. This clonotype has at least ten counts. Its recognized antigen is unknown. No qualities accompany the bases; no much larger clone lies one base away. Measured from the cysteine to the phenylalanine, the CDR3 is 15 residues long. Just CDR3 DNA is preserved here, 45 bases in frame from base 1. From the germline V gene (reference sequence), CDR1 is MNHNY and CDR2 is SVGAGI. V loses 4 bases of germline sequence and J loses 2 bases, and the interval between the two ends is 12 bases. This sample was taken from a study of human T cells and chemical hapten exposure (dated by TCRdb to the early 2020s). About the study as a whole: For sensitization, 2% DPC in acetone was applied to a roughly 2 cm by roughly 2 cm area of upper inner arm skin. Alopecia areata with under or over 50% scalp involvement, alopecia totalis and alopecia universalis were represented in the patient cohort, which was mostly female. Both TCR alpha and TCR beta chains were sequenced from each blood RNA sample. Patient blood was sampled pre-sensitization (week 0) and at 2, 6 and about 24 weeks after DPC sensitization. For TCR sequencing, blood came from twenty-nine alopecia patients at anywhere from one to four time points (pre-sensitization, 2, 6 and 24 weeks). Patch tests used Finn chambers with 0.01% DPC on the upper back, scored after 6 days by International Contact Dermatitis Research Group standards. The study tracked peripheral blood TCR repertoire changes in vivo during primary and secondary sensitization to the hapten diphenylcyclopropenone (DPC) in alopecia patients. Weekly therapeutic DPC doses were additionally applied to the scalp of patients throughout the approximately 23-week study period. The libraries were sequenced as a pool, and the TCR yield per sample differed mostly because of small variations in library volumes within the pool.

This specimen's time point label, per the study, means: patch test 1, 2 weeks after DPC sensitization. The treatment or condition label, read with the paper, signifies: therapeutic diphenylcyclopropenone sensitization with weekly scalp DPC. Total RNA was extracted from unfractionated whole blood that had been collected in Tempus Blood RNA tubes. At each patch-test visit, blood was drawn before the patch test was applied. Eligible patients were aged 18 to 70, diagnosed with alopecia, deemed suitable for DPC therapy, and excluded if pregnant. Libraries were made using RACE. The run used a NextSeq 500. Library preparation attached unique molecular identifiers to individual cDNA molecules for quantitative, reproducible TCR counting. The authors' analysis ran thus. A median of about 100,000 TCRs per sample was observed, with a range of 23,224 to 690,600. The Decombinator software suite was used to annotate V, J and CDR3 in the TCR reads. For PS versus PT1 abundance plots, all samples were subsampled to the same number of TCRs (28,000). Expanded TCRs were defined as absent before sensitization and observed at least eight times at the 2-week time point. TCRdb took the public reads, trimmed them with fastp at Q25, ran MiXCR for clone calling and kept in-frame beta chains. When rows share a CDR3 protein, they turn into one entry using the most common DNA and genes. The V and J calls were determined by TCRdb, not by the authors. The sample table holds roughly 38,000 distinct CDR3 sequences, of which 3% to 4% were seen once. 20% to 30% of the sample goes to the ten largest clones.

What the study reported, not specific to this receptor: Because every patient had alopecia, a presumed autoimmune disease, the patients' immune response might differ from that of healthy individuals. The number of PT1 expanded TCRs positively correlated with patch test score, significant at thresholds 8, 16 and 32 but not 4. Expanded TCRs formed significantly more large CDR3 similarity clusters than pre-sensitization or healthy control sets, consistent with antigen-driven responses. No change with DPC sensitization was found in the number of TCRs above 1 in 1000 frequency, and no evidence of global repertoire structure alterations was found. Repeated subsampling changed both the strength of the expansion versus patch-test correlation and the threshold at which that correlation became significant.

The sample here was whole blood, taken in connection with sensitization to the hapten diphenylcyclopropenone (DPC). The sequence is built from TRBV6-6 and TRBJ2-1, with no D gene named confidently. This clonotype originated in a man aged 50 or older with alopecia areata. Some clones in this sample may be carry-over from other donors' samples. The nucleotide sequence is TGTGCCAGCAGTTCGCAAGGACCCCCCTACAATGAGCAGTTCTTC. This translates into CASSSQGPPYNEQFF.